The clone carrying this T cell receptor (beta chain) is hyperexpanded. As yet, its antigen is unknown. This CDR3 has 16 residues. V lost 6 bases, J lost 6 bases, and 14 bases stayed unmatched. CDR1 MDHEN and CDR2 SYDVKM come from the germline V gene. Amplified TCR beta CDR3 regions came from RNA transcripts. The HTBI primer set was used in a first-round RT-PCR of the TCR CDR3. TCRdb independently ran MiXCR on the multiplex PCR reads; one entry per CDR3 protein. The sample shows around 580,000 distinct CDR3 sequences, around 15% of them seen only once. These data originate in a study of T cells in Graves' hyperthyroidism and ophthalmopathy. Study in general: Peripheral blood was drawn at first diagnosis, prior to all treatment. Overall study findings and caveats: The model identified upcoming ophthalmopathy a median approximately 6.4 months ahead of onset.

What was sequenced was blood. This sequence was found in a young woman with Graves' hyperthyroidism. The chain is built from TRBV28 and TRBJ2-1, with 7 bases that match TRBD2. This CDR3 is CASSPGWAGVFNEQFF. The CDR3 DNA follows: TGTGCCAGCAGCCCCGGCTGGGCGGGAGTTTTCAATGAGCAGTTCTTC.